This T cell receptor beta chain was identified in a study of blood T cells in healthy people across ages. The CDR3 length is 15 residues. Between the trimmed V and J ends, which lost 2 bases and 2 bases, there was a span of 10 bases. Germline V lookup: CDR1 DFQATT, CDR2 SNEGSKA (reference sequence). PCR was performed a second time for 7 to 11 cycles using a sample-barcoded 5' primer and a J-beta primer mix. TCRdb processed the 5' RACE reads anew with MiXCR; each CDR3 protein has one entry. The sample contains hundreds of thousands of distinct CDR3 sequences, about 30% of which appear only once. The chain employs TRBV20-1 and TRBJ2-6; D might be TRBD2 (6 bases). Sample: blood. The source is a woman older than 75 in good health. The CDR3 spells CSARTSSPGANVLTF. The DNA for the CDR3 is TGCAGTGCTAGAACTAGCTCCCCTGGGGCCAACGTCCTGACTTTC.